The clone carrying this T cell receptor beta chain showed up just a few times. As yet, its antigen is unknown. The data stem from a study of T cells after yellow fever vaccination. V shed 5 bases, J shed 3 bases, and the junction held 12 bases outside the gene matches. CDR3 length: 18 residues. CDR1 SNHLY and CDR2 FYNNEI come from the germline V gene. One entry per CDR3 protein, called by TCRdb with MiXCR from the 5' RACE reads. Of 100,000 to 150,000 distinct CDR3 sequences listed, roughly 9% were seen once; the top ten hold almost 40%. General study findings and limits: Clonotype sharing between CD4 and CD8 compartments was small.

The sample in question was CD8+ T cells sorted from PBMCs, obtained on the day of the yellow fever booster vaccination. V gene TRBV2 combines with J gene TRBJ2-6, with 8 bases identical to TRBD1. This clonotype was sampled from a young man who received the YFV17D yellow fever vaccine. The CDR3 DNA follows: TGTGCCAGCAGTCAGGACAGGGCCAGGTTTTTTGGGGCCAACGTCCTGACTTTC. As protein: CASSQDRARFFGANVLTF.